Presented here are 21 T cell receptor beta chains from one specimen sequenced in a study of cytomegalovirus exposure and HLA in healthy donors. Data came from immunoSEQ multiplex PCR; TCRdb stores just in-frame clones and leaves some out. The sample contains under 150,000 clones, 88% of which appear only once. Sequencing was carried out using PBMCs. These receptors were obtained from a woman under 30 in good health and CMV-seropositive.

The chain combines TRBV5-4 with TRBJ2-7, with a possible D match to TRBD2 (7 bases). Germline V gene sequence: CDR1 SGHNT, CDR2 YYREEE (reference sequence). This CDR3 is 16 amino acids long. Trimming removed 3 bases at V and 0 bases at J, with 16 bases between. The CDR3 DNA sequence: TGTGCCAGCAGCTGGGGGGGGCGGATGGGCTCCTACGAGCAGTACTTC. As protein: CASSWGGRMGSYEQYF.

The chain has TRBV6-1 and TRBJ2-1; TRBD2 agrees at 7 bases. Trimming removed 4 bases from V and 5 bases from J; junction bases left unmatched: 8. This CDR3 contains 15 residues. Per germline, CDR1 MNHNS and CDR2 SASEGT. This CDR3 is CASSAILTSDNEQFF. DNA for the CDR3: TGTGCCAGCAGTGCAATCTTAACTAGCGACAATGAGCAGTTCTTC.

The V and J genes are TRBV7-9 and TRBJ1-1; D is unresolved. The ends were cut back, 0 bases at V and 1 base at J, with 9 bases in the middle. Germline CDR1 and CDR2: SEHNR and FQNEAQ (reference sequence). The CDR3 spans 15 residues. The CDR3 DNA reads as TGTGCCAGCAGCTTAGCTCTCAGCGGGAACACTGAAGCTTTCTTT. Encoded protein: CASSLALSGNTEAFF.

The rearrangement uses TRBV29-1 and TRBJ2-3; 8 nucleotides align to TRBD1. Losses at the gene ends were 6 bases for V and 6 bases for J; bases not matched to a gene: 20. Germline V lookup: CDR1 SQVTM, CDR2 ANQGSEA. The CDR3 runs 17 residues. The CDR3 loop reads CSVSKPDRGWARDTQYF. In DNA form, the CDR3 reads TGCAGCGTCTCCAAGCCCGACAGGGGATGGGCCAGGGATACGCAGTATTTT.

This clone was detected only once. V gene TRBV4-2 combines with J gene TRBJ2-1, with a weak D call TRBD2 (6 bases). The germline CDR1 and CDR2 sequences are LGHNA and YNFKEQ. Trimming removed 0 bases at V and 6 bases at J, with 9 bases between. This CDR3 has 14 amino acids. The CDR3 coding sequence is TGTGCCAGCAGCCAAGATGGGGGGTTCAATGAGCAGTTCTTC. It codes for CASSQDGGFNEQFF.

The chain links TRBV4-3 to TRBJ1-2; D is possibly TRBD1 (5 bases). From germline, CDR1 is LGHNA and CDR2 YSLEER. V was clipped by 0 bases and J by 5 bases, with 16 bases between them. This CDR3 has 16 residues. CDR3 protein: CASSQDPAGIPYGYTF. CDR3 in DNA: TGCGCCAGCAGCCAAGATCCCGCAGGGATTCCTTATGGCTACACCTTC.

CDR3 protein: CAWSPGQGPGTEAFF. The CDR3 bases are TGTGCCTGGAGTCCGGGACAGGGTCCGGGCACTGAAGCTTTCTTT. The chain carries TRBV30 and TRBJ1-1; 9 nucleotides match TRBD1. Germline CDR1 and CDR2: GTSNPN and SVGIG (reference sequence). The CDR3 length is 15 residues. Unmatched junction bases numbered 8, after V lost 2 bases and J lost 4 bases.

The V call is TRBV7-2, the J call TRBJ2-5, with unresolved D. V was pared by 1 base and J by 0 bases, with 12 bases between. The CDR3 consists of 16 residues. CDR1 and CDR2 from the germline V gene are SGHTA and FQGNSA. This chain's CDR3 is CASSLVVDTYQETQYF. The CDR3 bases are TGTGCCAGCAGCTTAGTAGTCGACACCTACCAAGAGACCCAGTACTTC.

The chain carries TRBV4-1 and TRBJ2-7; 9 bases fit TRBD1. The CDR3 is made up of 15 amino acids. V shed 9 bases and J 2 bases; nucleotides not matched to a gene: 11. Germline CDR1 and CDR2: MGHRA and YSYEKL. The CDR3 is CASSTGGAAAYEQYF. DNA of the CDR3: TGCGCCAGTTCAACAGGGGGCGCGGCGGCCTACGAGCAGTACTTC.

The chain couples TRBV7-2 to TRBJ2-1; D not resolved. The germline V and J ends were trimmed by 2 bases and 10 bases, with 6 bases remaining between them. Germline loops: CDR1 SGHTA, CDR2 FQGNSA. CDR3 length: 11 amino acids. Written as DNA, the CDR3 is TGTGCCAGCAGCTTAATGGGCGAGCAGTTCTTC. Residues: CASSLMGEQFF. The full variable domain, its missing parts supplied by reference TRBV7-2 and TRBJ2-1, is GAGVSQSPSNKVTEKGKDVELRCDPISGHTALYWYRQSLGQGLEFLIYFQGNSAPDKSGLPSDRFSAERTGGSVSTLTIQRTQQEDSAVYLCASSLMGEQFFGPGTRLTVL.

The CDR3 spells CASSRAGTQNTEAFF. CDR3 in DNA: TGTGCCAGTAGTAGAGCCGGGACACAAAACACTGAAGCTTTCTTT. V gene TRBV19 combines with J gene TRBJ1-1; tentatively, D is TRBD1 (6 bases). CDR3 length equals 15 residues. The germline V gene encodes CDR1 LNHDA and CDR2 SQIVND (reference sequence). Trimming removed 4 bases at V and 2 bases at J, with 14 bases between. Full variable domain (rest looked up from reference TRBV19 and TRBJ1-1): DGGITQSPKYLFRKEGQNVTLSCEQNLNHDAMYWYRQDPGQGLRLIYYSQIVNDFQKGDIAEGYSVSREKKESFPLTVTSAQKNPTAFYLCASSRAGTQNTEAFFGQGTRLTVV.

The chain joins TRBV7-2 to TRBJ1-2, with 11 bases matching TRBD1. V gave up 5 bases and J gave up 5 bases; unmatched junction bases: 4. Germline V gene sequence: CDR1 SGHTA, CDR2 FQGNSA. The CDR3 extends over 14 amino acids. The CDR3 reads CASSPGQGAYGYTF. CDR3 DNA: TGTGCCAGCAGCCCCGGACAGGGGGCTTATGGCTACACCTTC.

This rearrangement joins TRBV5-6 to TRBJ2-7, with 9 bases identical to TRBD2. The CDR3 sequence is 15 residues long. After removal of 4 bases from V and 3 bases from J, the junction contained 8 bases not matched to a gene. Germline V gives CDR1 SGHDT, CDR2 YYEEEE. In DNA, the CDR3 is TGTGCCAGCAGCCCCTTAGCGGGAGTGGACTACGAGCAGTACTTC. It codes for CASSPLAGVDYEQYF.

This rearrangement joins TRBV12-5 to TRBJ2-2; the match to TRBD2 covers 12 bases. V dropped 2 bases and J dropped 1; count of bases not matched to a gene: 11. Germline CDR1 is LGHNT and CDR2 is FRNRAP. CDR3 length: 20 residues. The CDR3 loop reads CASGLLHQWGLAGNTGELFF. CDR3 nucleotides: TGTGCTAGTGGTTTGCTCCATCAATGGGGACTAGCGGGGAACACCGGGGAGCTGTTTTTT.

The rearrangement links TRBV28 to TRBJ2-1; D remains unclear. This CDR3 spans 13 amino acids. Germline loops: CDR1 MDHEN, CDR2 SYDVKM. Trimming removed 3 bases from V and 8 bases from J, with 11 bases in between. Here the CDR3 reads CASSLEGADEQFF. Here the CDR3 DNA reads TGTGCCAGCAGTTTGGAAGGCGCGGATGAGCAGTTCTTC.

The chain has TRBV4-2 and TRBJ1-1, with no clear D. This CDR3 has 14 residues. The germline V and J ends were trimmed by 1 base and 0 bases, with 6 bases remaining between them. The germline gives CDR1 LGHNA, CDR2 YNFKEQ. CDR3 in DNA: TGTGCCAGCAGCCAAGGGTCAGTGAACACTGAAGCTTTCTTT. Residues: CASSQGSVNTEAFF.

The J gene is TRBJ1-1, the V gene TRBV5-1; D is ambiguous. Trimming removed 1 base at V and 5 bases at J, with 15 bases between. This CDR3 has 15 amino acids. In germline, CDR1 is SGHRS, CDR2 YFSETQ. This chain's CDR3 is CASSLTGEGLTEAFF. CDR3 bases: TGCGCCAGCAGCTTGACCGGTGAGGGTCTGACTGAAGCTTTCTTT.

This sequence joins TRBV5-1 and TRBJ2-7, with a possible D match to TRBD2 (5 bases). The V gene lost 0 bases and the J gene lost 3 bases, with 10 bases spanning the gap. Germline CDR1 is SGHRS and CDR2 is YFSETQ. There are 14 residues in the CDR3. The DNA of the CDR3 is TGCGCCAGCAGCTTGGCGGGGAGCATCTACGAGCAGTACTTC. It is translated as CASSLAGSIYEQYF.

CDR3 in amino acids: CAITQGGTGELFF. CDR3 nucleotide sequence: TGTGCCATCACGCAGGGGGGCACCGGGGAGCTGTTTTTT. The rearrangement uses TRBV10-3 and TRBJ2-2; TRBD1 is a possible D gene (7 bases). V shed 7 bases and J shed 4 bases, with 10 bases lying between them. The CDR3 is made up of 13 amino acids. Germline values: CDR1 ENHRY, CDR2 SYGVKD.

The chain carries TRBV11-2 and TRBJ2-4; 8 bases fit TRBD1. After removal of 1 base from V and 13 bases from J, the junction contained 3 bases not matched to a gene. Germline CDR1 reads SGHAT; CDR2 reads FQNNGV. This CDR3 contains 12 residues. CDR3 DNA: TGTGCCAGCAGCTTAGGCAGGGGGCCACAGTACTTC. It yields the protein CASSLGRGPQYF.

The rearrangement uses TRBV9 and TRBJ2-1; perhaps TRBD2 as D (6 bases). Germline CDR1 SGDLS, CDR2 YYNGEE. V was clipped by 1 base and J by 10 bases, with 30 bases between them. This CDR3 spans 19 amino acids. DNA of the CDR3: TGTGCCAGCAGCGTAATGAGAGACGGTGGGAGGTTGTTTTGGGGGGAGCAGTTCTTC. This translates into CASSVMRDGGRLFWGEQFF. Drawing the rest from reference TRBV9 and TRBJ2-1, the complete variable domain is DSGVTQTPKHLITATGQRVTLRCSPRSGDLSVYWYQQSLDQGLQFLIQYYNGEERAKGNILERFSAQQFPDLHSELNLSSLELGDSALYFCASSVMRDGGRLFWGEQFFGPGTRLTVL.